The T cell receptor (beta chain) under discussion was sequenced for a study of blood T cell repertoires in COVID-19. Study overall: T cells, B-cell-depleted T cells, or PBMCs provided the cDNA or gDNA that served as material.

The repertoire was sequenced with immunoSEQ multiplex PCR; TCRdb's copy has only in-frame clones and lacks some. Of some 100,000 clones in the sample, 88% were seen once. The V gene end was trimmed by 5 bases and the J gene end by 6 bases; junction bases not matched to a gene: 5. There are 14 residues in the CDR3. In germline, CDR1 is SQVTM, CDR2 ANQGSEA. The sequence derives from a woman at least 80 years old with active COVID-19. The chain carries TRBV29-1 and TRBJ2-3, with 13 bases matching TRBD2. Sequenced input: peripheral blood. The CDR3 region has the DNA TGCAGCGTTACTAGCGGGAGGGCCACGGATACGCAGTATTTT. Amino acids: CSVTSGRATDTQYF.